This TCR beta chain was captured by sequencing in a study of vaccination and CD4 T cells after COVID-19. Study as a whole: Each person enrolled got two BNT162b2 or mRNA-1273 vaccine doses.

Treatment indicated: roughly 10-day PBMC culture with coronavirus spike peptide pools or control peptides (ViraFEST assay). In the case of this clonotype: Its antigen is currently unknown.

At the Johns Hopkins FTIC core, DNA taken from cultured CD4+ T cells was sequenced by way of the Oncomine TCR Beta short-read assay. After culture, CD4+ T cells served as the source for genomic DNA extraction. TCRdb independently ran MiXCR on the PCR reads; one entry per CDR3 protein. There are under 30,000 distinct CDR3 sequences in the sample; around 45% occur only once, and about 20% lies in the top ten. Sequenced material: CD4+ T cells from blood, cultured in vitro, taken before SARS-CoV-2 vaccination. This clonotype originated in a human donor who received a COVID-19 vaccine.

The CDR3 sequence: CASSPLGNYGYTF. The CDR3, as DNA: TGTGCCAGCAGCCCCCTGGGGAACTATGGCTACACCTTC. The rearrangement uses TRBV12-3 or TRBV12-4 and TRBJ1-2; D is uncertain. The CDR3 is made up of 13 amino acids. The V and J ends lost 6 bases and 2 bases respectively, with 10 bases between them.